Shown below are 2 T cell receptor beta chains from a single sample sequenced in a study of regulatory T cells in long-lasting Graves disease. Stated time point: persistent/refractory GD, antithyroid drugs over 5 years with positive TRAb. PBMC-derived RNA was used for the TCR library. Arm-PCR of CDR3 regions and iRepertoire HTBI primers were the basis on which TCR beta libraries were built. TCRdb processed the multiplex PCR reads anew with MiXCR; each CDR3 protein has one entry. The table has roughly 300,000 distinct CDR3 sequences, under 25% seen once. The specimen was peripheral blood mononuclear cells (PBMCs), collected when the disease was refractory, from a patient treated with antithyroid drugs. The receptors derive from a female donor with Graves disease.

The gene calls are TRBV30 and TRBJ1-6; possibly TRBD1 for D (6 bases). Deletions cut 3 bases from V and 8 bases from J, with 11 bases between. CDR1 is GTSNPN and CDR2 is SVGIG in the germline V gene (reference sequence). The CDR3 has 13 amino acids. CDR3 nucleotide sequence: TGTGCCTGGAGCGGGGGCTTGGATTCACCCCTCCACTTT. It yields the protein CAWSGGLDSPLHF. The variable domain in full, with the rest retrieved from reference TRBV30 and TRBJ1-6, is SQTIHQWPATLVQPVGSPLSLECTVEGTSNPNLYWYRQAAGRGLQLLFYSVGIGQISSEVPQNLSASRPQDRQFILSSKKLLLSDSGFYLCAWSGGLDSPLHFGNGTRLTVT.

Many counts were recorded for this clonotype. The chain joins TRBV28 to TRBJ1-1, with TRBD1 matching 9 bases. J gave up 3 bases and V 6 bases, and 5 bases lay outside the gene matches. This CDR3 is built from 14 residues. Germline values: CDR1 MDHEN, CDR2 SYDVKM. The CDR3 loop is CASRQGARDTEAFF. The DNA of the CDR3 is TGTGCCAGCAGACAGGGGGCGAGGGACACTGAAGCTTTCTTT. The whole variable domain, filled in from reference TRBV28 and TRBJ1-1, reads DVKVTQSSRYLVKRTGEKVFLECVQDMDHENMFWYRQDPGLGLRLIYFSYDVKMKEKGDIPEGYSVSREKKERFSLILESASTNQTSMYLCASRQGARDTEAFFGQGTRLTVV.